This T cell receptor (beta chain) appears in the sequencing data of a study of shared clonotypes between healthy human individuals. Study in general: The people who gave samples were two women and three men aged 18 to 49.

V shed 8 bases and J 5 bases; nucleotides not matched to a gene: 15. CDR3 size: 16 residues. The germline gives CDR1 ENHRY, CDR2 SYGVKD. Here immunoSEQ multiplex PCR was the method, and the copy in TCRdb shows in-frame clones only, minus some. The sample comprises 2 million to 3 million clones, 93% of which are singletons, and about 0.38% rests with the top ten. Points from the study as a whole: Even with large depth, rarefaction showed that sorted-subset sequencing was incomplete.

In the case of this clone: Its antigen is as yet unknown.

V and J are TRBV10-3 and TRBJ1-1; 9 positions agree with TRBD1. Sequencing used naive CD4+ T cells from PBMCs. Subset meaning: CD45RA+ positively selected. The receptor's source is a young man in good health. Some clones in this sample may be carry-over from other donors' samples. The CDR3 sequence is CAIAKIPGQGFTEAFF. The DNA for the CDR3 is TGTGCCATCGCCAAAATACCGGGACAGGGTTTTACTGAAGCTTTCTTT.